This T cell receptor (beta chain) was documented in a study of CD8 T cells in ankylosing spondylitis. TCRdb independently ran MiXCR on the 5' RACE reads; one entry per CDR3 protein. The top ten clones hold 0.9% to 1.2% of a sample with approximately 350,000 distinct CDR3 sequences, approximately 14% of them seen once. The CDR3 is 14 residues long. Germline V gives CDR1 SEHNR, CDR2 FQNEAQ (reference sequence). Trimming took 5 bases from V and 8 from J, leaving 18 bases between them. The genes are TRBV7-9 and TRBJ1-2; no reliable D call. The sample was blood, either unsorted or a sorted T cell fraction (not recorded which). The sequence was collected from a male donor with ankylosing spondylitis or in good health (not recorded which). The CDR3 DNA is TGTGCCAGCAGCACACTCGAGGGCTTTGGAGGCTACACCTTC. Translated: CASSTLEGFGGYTF.